One and the same sample provided the 4 T cell receptor beta chains below, sequenced in a study of T cells in Graves' hyperthyroidism and ophthalmopathy. Template material for amplifying TCR beta CDR3 regions consisted of RNA transcripts. An initial round of RT-PCR targeting the TCR CDR3 relied on the HTBI primer set. TCRdb recomputed calls from the multiplex PCR reads with MiXCR, one row per CDR3 protein. The repertoire includes approximately 220,000 distinct CDR3 sequences, about a sixth of them detected once, and around 47% sits in the top ten. Sequencing was done on a sample of blood. All receptors derive from a man aged 40-49 years with Graves' hyperthyroidism.

The J gene is TRBJ2-1, the V gene TRBV10-2, with a possible D match to TRBD1 (6 bases). The CDR3 has 14 residues. V was shortened by 1 base and J by 6 bases, with 10 bases between the two germline ends. Germline V gene data show CDR1 as WSHSY and CDR2 as SAAADI. The CDR3 DNA reads as TGCGCCAGCAGTGAGTGGGGGCTGGGCAATGAGCAGTTCTTC. Residues: CASSEWGLGNEQFF.

This clonotype was seen ten or more times. The DNA for the CDR3 is TGCAGCGTTCGTAGGGACGCCTTTCGCTCTGAAGCTTTCTTT. It yields the protein CSVRRDAFRSEAFF. The chain carries TRBV29-1 and TRBJ1-1; tentatively, D is TRBD1 (5 bases). Looked up from germline, CDR1 is SQVTM and CDR2 is ANQGSEA. V was cut by 5 bases and J by 6 bases, with 19 bases left in between. This CDR3 is built from 14 residues.

This clonotype was observed many times. DNA for the CDR3: TGTGCCAGCAGCTTCGGTGAGGCCAAAAACATTCAGTACTTC. Its protein product is CASSFGEAKNIQYF. The chain recombines TRBV5-8 with TRBJ2-4; D is unclear. This CDR3 is built from 14 residues. Trimming pared 2 bases from V and 1 base from J, leaving 7 bases between. CDR1 and CDR2 (germline): SGHTS, YDEGEE.

This clonotype was seen ten or more times. The rearrangement links TRBV11-2 to TRBJ1-4; the D gene is possibly TRBD1 (6 bases). From germline, CDR1 is SGHAT and CDR2 FQNNGV. This CDR3 comprises 14 residues. The V and J ends lost 5 bases and 7 bases respectively, with 14 bases between them. The CDR3 sequence is CASSRRGAGEKLFF. The CDR3 DNA is TGTGCCAGCAGCCGAAGGGGGGCTGGTGAAAAACTGTTTTTT.